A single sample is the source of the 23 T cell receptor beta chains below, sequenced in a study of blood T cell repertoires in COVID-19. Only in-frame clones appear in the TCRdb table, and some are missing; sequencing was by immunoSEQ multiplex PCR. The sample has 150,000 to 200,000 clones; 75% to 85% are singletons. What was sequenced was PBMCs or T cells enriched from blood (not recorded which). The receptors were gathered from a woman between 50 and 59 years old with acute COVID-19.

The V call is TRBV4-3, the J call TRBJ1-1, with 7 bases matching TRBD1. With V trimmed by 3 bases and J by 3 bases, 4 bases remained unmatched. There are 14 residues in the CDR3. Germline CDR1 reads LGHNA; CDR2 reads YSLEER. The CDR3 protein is CASSQTGTHTEAFF. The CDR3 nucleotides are TGCGCCAGCAGCCAGACAGGGACCCACACTGAAGCTTTCTTT.

The DNA for the CDR3 is TGTGCCACCAGTCCCGGGACAGCCGAAGAGACCCAGTACTTC. Protein sequence: CATSPGTAEETQYF. The genes are TRBV24-1 and TRBJ2-5, with 7 bases fitting TRBD1. This CDR3 spans 14 amino acids. CDR1 is KGHDR, CDR2 SFDVKD, per germline. Trimming removed 6 bases from V and 3 bases from J; junction bases left unmatched: 6.

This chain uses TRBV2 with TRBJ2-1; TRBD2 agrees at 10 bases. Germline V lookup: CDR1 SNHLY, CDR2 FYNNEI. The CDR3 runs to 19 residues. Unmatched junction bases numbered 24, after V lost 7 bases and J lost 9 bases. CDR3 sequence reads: CASTPVPLAGAVQSGEQFF. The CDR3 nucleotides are TGTGCCAGCACCCCGGTCCCGCTAGCGGGGGCGGTACAGTCGGGTGAGCAGTTCTTC.

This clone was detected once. The CDR3 sequence: CASSFSGVGYTF. CDR3 in DNA: TGTGCCAGCAGTTTTTCCGGGGTAGGCTACACCTTC. The V call is TRBV12-3 or TRBV12-4, the J call TRBJ1-2; no reliable D call. Trimming stripped 3 bases from V and 8 bases from J, with 10 bases between. This CDR3 contains 12 residues.

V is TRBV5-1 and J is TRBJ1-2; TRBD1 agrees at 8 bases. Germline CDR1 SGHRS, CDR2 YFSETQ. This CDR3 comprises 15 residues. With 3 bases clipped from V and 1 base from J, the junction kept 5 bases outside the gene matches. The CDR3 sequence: CASSSGQGLNYGYTF. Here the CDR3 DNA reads TGCGCCAGCAGCTCAGGACAGGGTCTTAACTATGGCTACACCTTC.

CDR3 nucleotide sequence: TGTGCCAGCAGCGTGGGAACAGGGTCCTACAATGAGCAGTTCTTC. This gives the protein CASSVGTGSYNEQFF. The chain is built from TRBV9 and TRBJ2-1; TRBD1 is a possible D gene (6 bases). The V gene's germline CDR1 is SGDLS and CDR2 YYNGEE. Trimming removed 2 bases at V and 1 base at J, with 10 bases between. CDR3 length: 15 residues.

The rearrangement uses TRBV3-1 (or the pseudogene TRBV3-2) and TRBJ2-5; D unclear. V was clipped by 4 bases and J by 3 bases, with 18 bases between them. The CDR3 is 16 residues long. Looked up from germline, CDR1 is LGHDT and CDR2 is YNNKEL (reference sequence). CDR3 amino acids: CASSPPGSPAKETQYF. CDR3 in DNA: TGTGCCAGCAGCCCGCCCGGGTCGCCTGCTAAAGAGACCCAGTACTTC.

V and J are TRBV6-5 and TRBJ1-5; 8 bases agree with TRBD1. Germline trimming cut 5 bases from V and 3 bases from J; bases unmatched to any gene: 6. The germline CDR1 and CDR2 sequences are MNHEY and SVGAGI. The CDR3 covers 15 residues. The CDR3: CASSTTGALNQPQHF. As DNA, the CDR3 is TGTGCCAGCAGTACGACAGGGGCGCTCAATCAGCCCCAGCATTTT.

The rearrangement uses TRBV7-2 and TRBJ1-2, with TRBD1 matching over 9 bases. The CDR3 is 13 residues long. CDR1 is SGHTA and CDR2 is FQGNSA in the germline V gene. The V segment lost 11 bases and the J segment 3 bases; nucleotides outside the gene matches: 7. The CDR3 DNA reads TGTGCCCTGACAACAGGGGGCTACTATGGCTACACCTTC. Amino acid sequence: CALTTGGYYGYTF.

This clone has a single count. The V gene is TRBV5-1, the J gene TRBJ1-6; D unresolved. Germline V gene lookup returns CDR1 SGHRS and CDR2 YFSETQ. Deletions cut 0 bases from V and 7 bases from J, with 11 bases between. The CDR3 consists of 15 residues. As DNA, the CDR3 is TGCGCCAGCAGCTTGGCCCAGAACCAGAATTCACCCCTCCACTTT. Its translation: CASSLAQNQNSPLHF.

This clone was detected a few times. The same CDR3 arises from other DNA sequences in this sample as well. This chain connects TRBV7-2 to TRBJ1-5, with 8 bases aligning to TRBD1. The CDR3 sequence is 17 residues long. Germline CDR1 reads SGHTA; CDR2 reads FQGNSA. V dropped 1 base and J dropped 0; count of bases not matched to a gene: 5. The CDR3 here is CASSLGGQGYSNQPQHF. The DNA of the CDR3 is TGTGCCAGCAGCTTAGGTGGACAGGGCTATAGCAATCAGCCCCAGCATTTT.

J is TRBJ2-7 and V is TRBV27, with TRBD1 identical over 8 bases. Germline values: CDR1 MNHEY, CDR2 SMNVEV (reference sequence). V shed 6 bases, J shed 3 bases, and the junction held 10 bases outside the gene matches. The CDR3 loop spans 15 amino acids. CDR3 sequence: CASRPGQAMSYEQYV. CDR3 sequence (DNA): TGTGCCAGCAGGCCGGGACAGGCAATGAGCTACGAGCAGTACGTC.

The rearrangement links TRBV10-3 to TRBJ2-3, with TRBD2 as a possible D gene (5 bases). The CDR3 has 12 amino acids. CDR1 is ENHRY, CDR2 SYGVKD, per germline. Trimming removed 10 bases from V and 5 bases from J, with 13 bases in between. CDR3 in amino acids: CANGPEGDTQYF. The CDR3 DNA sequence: TGTGCCAACGGGCCCGAGGGAGATACGCAGTATTTT.

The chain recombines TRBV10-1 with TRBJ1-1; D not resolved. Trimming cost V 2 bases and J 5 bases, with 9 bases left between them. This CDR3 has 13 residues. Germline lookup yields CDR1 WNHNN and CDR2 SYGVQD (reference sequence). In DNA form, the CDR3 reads TGCGCCAGCAGTGAGCGTCAGAAAACTGAAGCTTTCTTT. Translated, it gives CASSERQKTEAFF.

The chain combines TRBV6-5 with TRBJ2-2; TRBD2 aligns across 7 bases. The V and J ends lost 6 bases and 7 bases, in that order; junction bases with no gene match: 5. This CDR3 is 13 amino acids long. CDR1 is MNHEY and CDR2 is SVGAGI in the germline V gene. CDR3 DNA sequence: TGTGCCAGCAGCCCCTGGGGGGGCGGGGAGCTGTTTTTT. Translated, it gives CASSPWGGGELFF.

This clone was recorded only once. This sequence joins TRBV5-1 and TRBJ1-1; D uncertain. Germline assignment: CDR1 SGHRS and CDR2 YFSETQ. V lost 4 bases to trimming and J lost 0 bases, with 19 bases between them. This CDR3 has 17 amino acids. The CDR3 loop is CASSSPVGSGMNTEAFF. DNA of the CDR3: TGCGCCAGCAGCAGCCCCGTAGGGAGTGGAATGAACACTGAAGCTTTCTTT.

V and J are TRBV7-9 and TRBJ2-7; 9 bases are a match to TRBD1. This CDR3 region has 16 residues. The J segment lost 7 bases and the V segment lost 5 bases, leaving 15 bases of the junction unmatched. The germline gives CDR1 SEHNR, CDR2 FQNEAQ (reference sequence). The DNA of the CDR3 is TGTGCCAGCAGCCCCACGGGGACAGGGACGGCTTGGGAGCAGTACGTC. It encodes CASSPTGTGTAWEQYV.

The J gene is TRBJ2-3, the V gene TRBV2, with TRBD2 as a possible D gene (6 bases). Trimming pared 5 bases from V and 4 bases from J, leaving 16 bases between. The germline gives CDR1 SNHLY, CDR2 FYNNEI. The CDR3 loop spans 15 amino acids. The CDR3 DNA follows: TGTGCCAGCAGTAAGGGACTTGTAATGGCAGATACGCAGTATTTT. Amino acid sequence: CASSKGLVMADTQYF. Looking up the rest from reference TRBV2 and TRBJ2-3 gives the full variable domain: EPEVTQTPSHQVTQMGQEVILRCVPISNHLYFYWYRQILGQKVEFLVSFYNNEISEKSEIFDDQFSVERPDGSNFTLKIRSTKLEDSAMYFCASSKGLVMADTQYFGPGTRLTVL.

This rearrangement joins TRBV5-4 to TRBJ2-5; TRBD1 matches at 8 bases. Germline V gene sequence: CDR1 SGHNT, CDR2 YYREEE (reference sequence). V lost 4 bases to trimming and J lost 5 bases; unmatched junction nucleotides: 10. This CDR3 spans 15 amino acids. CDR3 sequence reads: CASSPRTGLGETQYF. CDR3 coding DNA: TGTGCCAGCAGCCCCCGGACAGGGTTAGGCGAGACCCAGTACTTC.

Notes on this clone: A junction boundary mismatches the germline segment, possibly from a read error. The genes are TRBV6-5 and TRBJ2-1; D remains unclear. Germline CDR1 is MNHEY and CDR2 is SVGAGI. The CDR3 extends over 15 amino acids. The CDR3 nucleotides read TGTGCCAGCAGTGACTCAGCCTCCTCCTACAATGAGCAGTTCTTC. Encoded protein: CASSDSASSYNEQFF.

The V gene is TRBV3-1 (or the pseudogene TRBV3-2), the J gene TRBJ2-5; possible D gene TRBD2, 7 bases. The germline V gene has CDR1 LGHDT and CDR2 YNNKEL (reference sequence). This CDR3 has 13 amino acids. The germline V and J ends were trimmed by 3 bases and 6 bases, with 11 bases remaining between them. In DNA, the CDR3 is TGTGCCAGCAGCCAGCGGGGGCCAAAGACCCAGTACTTC. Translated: CASSQRGPKTQYF.

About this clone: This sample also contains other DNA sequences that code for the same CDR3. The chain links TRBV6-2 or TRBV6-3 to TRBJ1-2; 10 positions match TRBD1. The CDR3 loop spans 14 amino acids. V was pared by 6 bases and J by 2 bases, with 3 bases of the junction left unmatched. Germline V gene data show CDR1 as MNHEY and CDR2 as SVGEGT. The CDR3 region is CASSPTGGNYGYTF. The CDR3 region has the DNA TGTGCCAGCAGCCCGACAGGGGGCAACTATGGCTACACCTTC.

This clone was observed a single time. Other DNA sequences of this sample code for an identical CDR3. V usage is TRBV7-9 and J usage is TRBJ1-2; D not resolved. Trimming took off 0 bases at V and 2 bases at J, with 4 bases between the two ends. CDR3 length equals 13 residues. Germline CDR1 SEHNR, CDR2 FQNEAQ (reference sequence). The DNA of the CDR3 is TGTGCCAGCAGCTTAGCCCAAAACTATGGCTACACCTTC. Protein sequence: CASSLAQNYGYTF. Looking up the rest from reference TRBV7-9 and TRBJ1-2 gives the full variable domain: DTGVSQNPRHKITKRGQNVTFRCDPISEHNRLYWYRQTLGQGPEFLTYFQNEAQLEKSRLLSDRFSAERPKGSFSTLEIQRTEQGDSAMYLCASSLAQNYGYTFGSGTRLTVV.